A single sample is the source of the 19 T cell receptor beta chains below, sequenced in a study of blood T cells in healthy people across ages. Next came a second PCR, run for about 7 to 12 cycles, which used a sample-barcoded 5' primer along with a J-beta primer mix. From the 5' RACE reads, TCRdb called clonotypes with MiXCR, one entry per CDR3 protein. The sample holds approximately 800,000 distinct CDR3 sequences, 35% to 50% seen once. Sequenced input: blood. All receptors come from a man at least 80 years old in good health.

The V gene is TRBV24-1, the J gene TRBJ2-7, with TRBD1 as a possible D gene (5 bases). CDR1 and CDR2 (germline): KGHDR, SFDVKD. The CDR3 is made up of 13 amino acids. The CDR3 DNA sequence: TGTGTCGTCGACAGCGCCACGGGCTACGAGCAGTACTTC. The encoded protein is CVVDSATGYEQYF.

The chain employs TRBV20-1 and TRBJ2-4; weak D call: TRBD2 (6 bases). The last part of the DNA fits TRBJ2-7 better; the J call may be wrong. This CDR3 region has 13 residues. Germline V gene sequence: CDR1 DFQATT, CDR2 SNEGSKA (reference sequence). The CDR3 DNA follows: TGCAGTGCTACAACCCCGGGAGAGGCCGAGCAGTACTTC. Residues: CSATTPGEAEQYF.

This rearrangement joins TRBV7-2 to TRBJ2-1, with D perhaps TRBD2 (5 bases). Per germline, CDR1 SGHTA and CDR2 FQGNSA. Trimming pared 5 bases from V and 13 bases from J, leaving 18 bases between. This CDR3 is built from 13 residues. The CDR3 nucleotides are TGTGCCAGCAGCCCGGAGGTCCAGCGGAGACAGTTCTTC. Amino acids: CASSPEVQRRQFF.

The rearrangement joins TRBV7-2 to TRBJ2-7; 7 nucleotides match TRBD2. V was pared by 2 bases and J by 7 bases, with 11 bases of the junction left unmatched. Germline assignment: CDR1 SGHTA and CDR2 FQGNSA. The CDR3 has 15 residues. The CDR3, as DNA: TGTGCCAGCAGCTTAAGCAGCGGGATAAATTATGAGCAGTACTTC. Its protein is CASSLSSGINYEQYF.

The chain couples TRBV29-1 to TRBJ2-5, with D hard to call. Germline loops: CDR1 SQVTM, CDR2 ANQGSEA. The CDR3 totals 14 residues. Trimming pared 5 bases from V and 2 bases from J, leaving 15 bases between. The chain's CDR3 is CSVHSESSQETQYF. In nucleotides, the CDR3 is TGCAGCGTTCACAGCGAGTCGTCGCAAGAGACCCAGTACTTC.

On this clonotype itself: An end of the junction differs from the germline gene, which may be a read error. This CDR3 is CASTLYGDSTNTGELFF. DNA of the CDR3: TGTGCCAGCACCCTTTATGGGGACTCCACGAACACCGGGGAGTTGTTTTTT. The gene calls are TRBV12-3 or TRBV12-4 and TRBJ2-2; D possibly corresponds to TRBD2 (6 bases). CDR3 length: 17 residues.

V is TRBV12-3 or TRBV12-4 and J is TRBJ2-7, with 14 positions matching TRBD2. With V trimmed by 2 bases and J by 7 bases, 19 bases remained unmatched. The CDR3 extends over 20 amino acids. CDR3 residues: CASSLRASTSGRGSYNEQYF. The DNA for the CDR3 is TGTGCCAGCAGTTTAAGGGCGTCGACTAGCGGGAGGGGCAGTTACAATGAGCAGTACTTC.

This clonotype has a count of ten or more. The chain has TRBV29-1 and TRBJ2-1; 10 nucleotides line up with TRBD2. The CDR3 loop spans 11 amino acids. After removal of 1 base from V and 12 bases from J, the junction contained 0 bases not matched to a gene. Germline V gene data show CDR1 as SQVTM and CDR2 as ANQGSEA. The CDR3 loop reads CSVEASGRQFF. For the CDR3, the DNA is TGCAGCGTTGAAGCTAGCGGGAGGCAGTTCTTC.

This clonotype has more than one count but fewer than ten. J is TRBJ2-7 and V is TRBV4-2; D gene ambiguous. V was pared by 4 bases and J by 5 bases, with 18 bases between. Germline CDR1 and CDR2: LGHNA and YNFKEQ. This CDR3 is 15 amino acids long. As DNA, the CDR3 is TGTGCCAGCAGCCCGATATCCACCTCGAGAGACGAGCAGTACTTC. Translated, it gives CASSPISTSRDEQYF.

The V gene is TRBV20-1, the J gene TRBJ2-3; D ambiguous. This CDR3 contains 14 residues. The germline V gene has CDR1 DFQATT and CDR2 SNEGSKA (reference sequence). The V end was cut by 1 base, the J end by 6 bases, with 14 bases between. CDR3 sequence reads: CSARGFSSADTQYF. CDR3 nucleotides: TGCAGTGCTAGAGGTTTCAGTTCGGCGGATACGCAGTATTTT.

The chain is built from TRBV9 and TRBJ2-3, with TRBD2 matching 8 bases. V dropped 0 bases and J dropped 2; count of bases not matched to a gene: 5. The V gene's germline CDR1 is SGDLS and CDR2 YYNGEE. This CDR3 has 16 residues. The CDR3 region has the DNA TGTGCCAGCAGCGTAGAAGGTAGCGGGAACACAGATACGCAGTATTTT. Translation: CASSVEGSGNTDTQYF. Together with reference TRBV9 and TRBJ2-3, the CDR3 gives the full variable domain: DSGVTQTPKHLITATGQRVTLRCSPRSGDLSVYWYQQSLDQGLQFLIQYYNGEERAKGNILERFSAQQFPDLHSELNLSSLELGDSALYFCASSVEGSGNTDTQYFGPGTRLTVL.

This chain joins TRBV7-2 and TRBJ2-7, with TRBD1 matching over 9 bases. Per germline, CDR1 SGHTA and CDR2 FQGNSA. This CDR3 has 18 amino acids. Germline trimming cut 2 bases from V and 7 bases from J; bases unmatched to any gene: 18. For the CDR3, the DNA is TGTGCCAGCAGCTTACAATGGCGCGACAGGGGGTTTAACGATGAGCAGTACTTC. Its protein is CASSLQWRDRGFNDEQYF. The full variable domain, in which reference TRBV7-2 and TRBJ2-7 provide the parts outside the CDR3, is GAGVSQSPSNKVTEKGKDVELRCDPISGHTALYWYRQSLGQGLEFLIYFQGNSAPDKSGLPSDRFSAERTGGSVSTLTIQRTQQEDSAVYLCASSLQWRDRGFNDEQYFGPGTRLTVT.

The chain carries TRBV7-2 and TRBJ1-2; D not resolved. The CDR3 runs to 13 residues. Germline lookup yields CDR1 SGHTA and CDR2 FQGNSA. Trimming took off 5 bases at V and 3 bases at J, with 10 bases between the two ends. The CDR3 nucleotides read TGTGCCAGCAGCGTAGATCCAGACTATGGCTACACCTTC. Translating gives CASSVDPDYGYTF.

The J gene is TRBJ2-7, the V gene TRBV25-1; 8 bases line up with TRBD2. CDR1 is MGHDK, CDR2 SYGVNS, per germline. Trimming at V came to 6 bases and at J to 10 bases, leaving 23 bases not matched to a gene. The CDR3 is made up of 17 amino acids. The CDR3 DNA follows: TGTGCCAGCAGCGATGGTAGCGGGACACCTAAAGCGTCTGCCCAGTACTTC. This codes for CASSDGSGTPKASAQYF.

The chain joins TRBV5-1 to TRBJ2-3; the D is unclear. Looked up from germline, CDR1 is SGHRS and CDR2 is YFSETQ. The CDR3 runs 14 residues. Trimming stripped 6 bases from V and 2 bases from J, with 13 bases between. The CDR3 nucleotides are TGCGCCAGCACCAGGACCATTTCCACAGATACGCAGTATTTT. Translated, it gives CASTRTISTDTQYF.

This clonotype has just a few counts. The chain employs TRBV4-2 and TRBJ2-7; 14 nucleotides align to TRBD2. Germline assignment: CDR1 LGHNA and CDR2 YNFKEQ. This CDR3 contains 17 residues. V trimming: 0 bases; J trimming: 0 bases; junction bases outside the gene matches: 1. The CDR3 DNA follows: TGTGCCAGCAGCCAAGAGACTAGCGGGAGGGGCTCCTACGAGCAGTACTTC. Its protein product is CASSQETSGRGSYEQYF.

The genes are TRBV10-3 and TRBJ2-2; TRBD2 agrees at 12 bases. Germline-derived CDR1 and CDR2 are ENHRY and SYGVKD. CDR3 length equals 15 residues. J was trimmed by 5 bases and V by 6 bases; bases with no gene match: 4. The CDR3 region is CAIRTSGSGTGELFF. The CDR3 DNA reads TGTGCCATCAGGACTAGCGGGAGTGGTACCGGGGAGCTGTTTTTT.

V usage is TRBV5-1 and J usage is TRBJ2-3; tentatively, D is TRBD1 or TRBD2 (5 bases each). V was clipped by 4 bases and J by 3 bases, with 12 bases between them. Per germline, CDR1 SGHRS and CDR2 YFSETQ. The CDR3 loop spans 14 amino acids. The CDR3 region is CASSEGTATDTQYF. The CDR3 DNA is TGCGCCAGCAGCGAGGGGACCGCAACAGATACGCAGTATTTT.

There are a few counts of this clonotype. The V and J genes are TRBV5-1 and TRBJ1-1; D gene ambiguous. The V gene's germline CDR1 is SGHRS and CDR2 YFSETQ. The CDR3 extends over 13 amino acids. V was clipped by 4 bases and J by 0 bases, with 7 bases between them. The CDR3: CASSITLNTEAFF. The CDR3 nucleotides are TGCGCCAGCAGCATAACACTGAACACTGAAGCTTTCTTT.